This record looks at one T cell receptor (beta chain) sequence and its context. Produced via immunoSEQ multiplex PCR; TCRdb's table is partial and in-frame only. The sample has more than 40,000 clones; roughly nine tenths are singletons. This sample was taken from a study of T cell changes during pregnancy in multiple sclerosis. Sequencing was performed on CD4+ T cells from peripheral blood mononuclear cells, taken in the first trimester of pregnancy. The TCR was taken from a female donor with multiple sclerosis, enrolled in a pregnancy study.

This CDR3 reads CASSRPRGWETQYF. In nucleotides, the CDR3 is TGTGCCAGCAGCCGTCCCCGGGGGTGGGAGACCCAGTACTTC. The V and J genes are TRBV7-2 and TRBJ2-5; possibly TRBD2 for D (6 bases). This CDR3 is 14 amino acids long. The germline CDR1 and CDR2 sequences are SGHTA and FQGNSA. The V end was cut by 5 bases, the J end by 5 bases, with 15 bases between.